This T cell receptor (beta chain) was observed in a study of shared clonotypes between healthy human individuals (TCRdb year 2020). Describing the broader study: The cohort included three men and two women between 18 and 49 years of age. For each donor, CD4 naive and CD4 memory were each run on three plates, CD8 naive on two plates, and CD8 memory on one plate. Blood TCR repertoires of five healthy adults were deeply sequenced to estimate repertoire size and the extent of clonotype sharing between individuals. Different laboratories and diverse techniques were used to prepare libraries and sequence TCR repertoires, to increase sequencing depth and limit assay-specific biases. Per donor, leukapheresis produced somewhere between about 0.94 and 9.5 billion PBMCs.

Healthy HIV-negative adults with no recently reported acute infections or vaccinations were included as donors. All donors were Caucasian adults living in Nashville, Tennessee, USA. Magnetic negative selection was used to enrich CD4+ T cells, after which naive cells were positively selected on CD45RA and the negative fraction became the memory subset. After blood collection by leukapheresis, PBMCs were isolated using Ficoll-Histopaque density gradient centrifugation and then cryopreserved in the vapor phase of liquid nitrogen. Analytical flow cytometry was used to check the purity and quantity of each magnetically sorted T cell population. Genomic DNA was isolated from each sorted fraction and quantified by UV absorbance on a Nanodrop 2000c. TCR CDR3 regions were amplified from genomic DNA by multiplex PCR using the deep immunoSEQ assay. Extracted genomic DNA from each cell subset was spread evenly across all wells of several immunoSEQ 96-well plates, with each plate serving as a replicate. Each replicate PCR for sorted subsets received 150 to 250 ng genomic DNA, equal to roughly 30,000 T cell genomes. The purified libraries were quantified using a Qubit 3.0 fluorometer, sized with a Bioanalyzer 2100, and then quantified again using the KAPA Library Quantification kit. A separate single-read 150-cycle Illumina NextSeq 550 flow cell was used to sequence each immunoSEQ 96-well plate. As for the authors' bioinformatics: Because the immunoSEQ output held only junctional sequences and lacked quality scores, the filtering could not match the filtering applied to full-length reads. To assign V/J genes and CDR3, sequences were annotated against IMGT germline references using PyIR, a Python wrapper for IgBLAST v1.9. Any read was removed if the V/J assignment was weak (E-value above 1e-6), the CDR3 was missing, or the read contained stop codons, out-of-frame junctions, or ambiguous translated residues. V3J clonotypes were defined as sequences sharing the same inferred V gene, J gene, and CDR3 amino acid sequence. To compute the percentage overlap between repertoires, the number of shared unique clonotypes was divided by the size of the smaller repertoire. RTK rarefaction, the Chao1 estimator, and Recon v2.1 estimates of unobserved clonotypes were used to assess repertoire richness. OLGA was used to compute generation probabilities for all TCRbeta clonotypes that the gDNA method yielded from a few donors. As stored in TCRdb, this immuneACCESS dataset retains in-frame rearrangements with V and J assigned. A fraction of the clones does not appear; measured against another copy, unresolved V genes explain less than half of the discrepancy, and the remainder lacks a known reason. V, J and clone size were drawn from that table, and D and trimming were deduced from the DNA. The sample table lists roughly 1.4 million clones, roughly 98.5% of them with a count of one. 0.36% of the sample goes to the ten largest clones.

Worth noting for this clone: Its cognate antigen has yet to be identified. No quality values exist for individual bases; no much larger clone is one base distant.

On the study overall, not on this receptor specifically: Pairwise subsampling led to the expectation that sequencing depth would affect the degree of clonotype sharing among donors. Compared with non-shared clonotypes, the clonotypes found in all four sorted-subset donors had higher generation probabilities. Incomplete sequencing was indicated by rarefaction of sorted-subset datasets, despite the large sequencing depth. Sampling was restricted to blood, and TCR repertoires in tissues likely differ from the TCR repertoires found in blood. Naive subsets generally had larger estimated clonotype richness than memory subsets. When several donors were compared, the shared fraction of clonotypes was about 5% for naive CD4, about 4% for naive CD8, 2% to 2.5% for memory CD4, and about 0.36% for memory CD8. Because the study included only a small number of donors, the genetic and exposure-history diversity represented was limited.

The TCR sequence derives from a man between 25 and 39 years old in good health. Sequencing was done on a sample of naive CD4+ T cells sorted from blood. Interpreted using the paper, the cell subset or site label stands for: CD45RA+ positively selected.

The DNA sequence is TGTGCCAGTAGTATTGGGGCTAAAGGGGAGAGCACCGGGGAGCTGTTTTTT. The encoded protein is CASSIGAKGESTGELFF. The chain joins TRBV19 to TRBJ2-2; the D element might be TRBD1 or TRBD2, as each aligns at 5 bases. According to the germline V gene (reference sequence), CDR1 reads LNHDA and CDR2 reads SQIVND. Spanning cysteine to phenylalanine, the CDR3 consists of 17 amino acids. Solely the CDR3 DNA is kept, with 51 bases framed from the first base. V is pared back by 3 bases and J by 4 bases, with 18 bases lying between the germline termini.